Below, one T cell receptor (beta chain) is given with its context. Its specificity is unknown. Second-dose intervals of approximately 4 or approximately 12 weeks were pooled. The sample belongs to a study of T cell responses to AZD1222 COVID-19 vaccine. Study-wide results and limits: Breadth and depth of Spike-specific TCRs rose after two AZD1222 doses. Spike was spanned by vaccine-associated CD4 TCRs, with dominance at 160-218 and 743-854.

TCRdb's table, derived via immunoSEQ multiplex PCR, lists solely in-frame clones and lacks some. This sample has about 120,000 clones; roughly 88% occur once, and the top ten carry roughly a quarter. Germline V lookup: CDR1 KGHSH, CDR2 LQKENI. V was clipped by 4 bases and J by 1 base, with 15 bases between them. This CDR3 contains 16 residues. Sequences were derived from peripheral blood, sampled 28 days after the second AZD1222 dose. V is TRBV18 and J is TRBJ2-3; D may be TRBD1 or TRBD2 (5 bases each). The TCR comes from an adult who received the AZD1222 COVID-19 vaccine. The CDR3 reads CASSQQSGLGTDTQYF. In DNA form, the CDR3 reads TGTGCCAGCTCACAGCAGTCGGGGCTGGGCACAGATACGCAGTATTTT.